This record looks at one T cell receptor beta chain sequence and its context. TCR beta CDR3 region amplification was performed from RNA transcripts. TCR CDR3 underwent first-round RT-PCR with the HTBI primer set. TCRdb itself ran the multiplex PCR reads through MiXCR, one entry per CDR3 protein. Among over 550,000 distinct CDR3 sequences listed, 16% were seen once. The CDR3 covers 13 residues. CDR1 is LGHDT, CDR2 YNNKEL, per germline (reference sequence). Trimming stripped 1 base from V and 7 bases from J, with 5 bases between. This specimen belongs to a study of T cells in Graves' hyperthyroidism and ophthalmopathy. For the diagnoses, clinical symptoms, serum thyroxine and TRAb, thyroid ultrasound and orbital computed tomography were used.

The V gene is TRBV3-1, the J gene TRBJ1-6; D not resolved. Specimen: blood. The clonotype originates from a woman between 18 and 29 years old with Graves' hyperthyroidism. The CDR3 spells CASSQVKNSPLHF. The CDR3, as DNA: TGTGCCAGCAGCCAAGTCAAAAATTCACCCCTCCACTTT.